These 10 T cell receptor beta chains originate from one sample sequenced in a study of post-analysis software for immune sequencing data. General study results and limits: Included in a set of about five TRBV segments more frequent in patients than controls were TRBV5-6, TRBV5-1 and TRBV20-1.

Their cognate antigens are unknown. Each TCR beta cDNA library carried unique molecular identifiers. TCRdb passed the PCR reads through MiXCR, listing each CDR3 protein once. The data show about 200,000 distinct CDR3 sequences, with approximately 30% seen just once and approximately 3% held by the top ten. Source material: blood. The receptors stem from a girl between 2 and 17 years old with multiple sclerosis.

J is TRBJ2-7 and V is TRBV10-2; D not resolved. Near its end, the DNA agrees better with TRBJ2-5, so the J call may be wrong. The germline gives CDR1 WSHSY, CDR2 SAAADI. CDR3 length: 13 amino acids. The CDR3, as DNA: TGCGCCAGCAGTAGAAACCGCGGCGAGACCCAGTACTTC. Translated: CASSRNRGETQYF.

This clonotype has a count of ten or more. The genes are TRBV7-9 and TRBJ2-5; D is uncertain. The V gene lost 5 bases and the J gene lost 5 bases, with 12 bases spanning the gap. CDR3 size: 13 residues. Germline V gene data show CDR1 as SEHNR and CDR2 as FQNEAQ (reference sequence). CDR3 DNA sequence: TGTGCCAGCAGCGAGACCGTGGGGGAGACCCAGTACTTC. It encodes CASSETVGETQYF. Full variable domain (outside the CDR3, taken from reference TRBV7-9 and TRBJ2-5): DTGVSQNPRHKITKRGQNVTFRCDPISEHNRLYWYRQTLGQGPEFLTYFQNEAQLEKSRLLSDRFSAERPKGSFSTLEIQRTEQGDSAMYLCASSETVGETQYFGPGTRLLVL.

This rearrangement joins TRBV10-3 to TRBJ2-1, with TRBD2 matching 13 bases. This CDR3 comprises 19 residues. The V gene end was trimmed by 6 bases and the J gene end by 8 bases; junction bases not matched to a gene: 19. The germline V gene encodes CDR1 ENHRY and CDR2 SYGVKD. The CDR3 loop reads CAIRGRLGTSGTKVDEQFF. The CDR3, as DNA: TGTGCCATCAGGGGCCGACTCGGGACTAGCGGGACGAAGGTCGATGAGCAGTTCTTC.

This clonotype has just a few counts. This chain connects TRBV12-3 or TRBV12-4 to TRBJ2-7; D is uncertain. V shed 5 bases and J shed 7 bases, with 21 bases lying between them. The CDR3 is 15 amino acids. Here the CDR3 reads CASSPESNSYNEQYF. CDR3 bases: TGTGCCAGCAGTCCTGAGTCAAACTCCTACAATGAGCAGTACTTC.

The J gene is TRBJ2-7, the V gene TRBV5-6, with D tentatively TRBD1 (6 bases). CDR1 is SGHDT, CDR2 YYEEEE, per germline. The CDR3 extends over 15 amino acids. The germline V and J ends were trimmed by 6 bases and 2 bases, with 18 bases remaining between them. The CDR3 coding sequence is TGTGCCAGCACCAACGAAAGGGGGAGCCCCTACGAGCAGTACTTC. Translation: CASTNERGSPYEQYF.

This clonotype has just one count. This sequence joins TRBV13 and TRBJ2-5; D possibly uses TRBD1 or TRBD2 (5 bases each). With 5 bases removed from V and 0 bases from J, the gap between germline ends came to 16 bases. The CDR3 has 16 amino acids. Germline CDR1 is PRHDT and CDR2 is FYEKMQ (reference sequence). As DNA, the CDR3 is TGTGCCAGCAGCCTGGGACCTCAGGGAAACCAAGAGACCCAGTACTTC. Translation gives CASSLGPQGNQETQYF.

As regards this clonotype: This clone may be a read error of a much larger clone one base away. The rearrangement uses TRBV11-3 and TRBJ2-7; D gene uncertain. CDR1 and CDR2 from the germline V gene are SGHNT and YENEEA. The CDR3 totals 14 residues. V lost 1 base, J lost 5 bases, and 12 bases lay in between. The CDR3 DNA is TGTGCCAGCAGCTTAGGTAACATCATCCACGAGCAGTACTTC. It encodes CASSLGNIIHEQYF.

On this clonotype itself: Just one base apart from a much larger clone, this may be a read error. V is TRBV5-1 and J is TRBJ2-7; D perhaps matches TRBD1 (6 bases). The CDR3 has 14 residues. Germline lookup yields CDR1 SGHRS and CDR2 YFSETQ. The CDR3 spells CAGRGLGETYEQYF. Here the CDR3 DNA reads TGCGCCGGCAGGGGCCTTGGAGAGACCTACGAGCAGTACTTC.

This clonotype was seen a handful of times. V and J are TRBV7-9 and TRBJ2-7, with TRBD2 identical over 11 bases. Germline-derived CDR1 and CDR2 are SEHNR and FQNEAQ (reference sequence). J gave up 3 bases and V 2 bases, and 3 bases lay outside the gene matches. The CDR3 runs 15 residues. CDR3 sequence reads: CASSLRLAGGYEQYF. CDR3 nucleotide sequence: TGTGCCAGCAGCTTAAGGCTAGCGGGAGGCTACGAGCAGTACTTC.

This CDR3 reads CATSRDPTDPKGYTF. The CDR3 DNA follows: TGTGCCACCAGCAGAGACCCTACAGATCCGAAGGGCTACACCTTC. This chain links TRBV15 with TRBJ1-2; D gene uncertain. Trimming removed 0 bases from V and 8 bases from J, with 16 bases in between. The V gene's germline CDR1 is LNHNV and CDR2 YYDKDF (reference sequence). The length of the CDR3 is 15 residues. The full variable domain, completed using reference TRBV15 and TRBJ1-2, is DAMVIQNPRYQVTQFGKPVTLSCSQTLNHNVMYWYQQKSSQAPKLLFHYYDKDFNNEADTPDNFQSRRPNTSFCFLDIRSPGLGDTAMYLCATSRDPTDPKGYTFGSGTRLTVV.